One sample yielded the 32 T cell receptor beta chains listed below, sequenced in a study of a mutant IDH1 vaccine in newly diagnosed glioma (TCRdb year 2021). Library prep was done by the immunoSEQ multiplex PCR assay. TCRdb re-hosts the immuneACCESS table, in-frame sequences only. Its copies lack some clones; in the studies checked, an unresolved V gene accounts for under half of them, and the cause for the rest is not known. A total of some 33,000 clones appear in this sample, 78% of them only once. Jointly, the top ten make up 10% to 12% of the sample. These TCRs are of unknown antigen specificity. The sample's time point label, decoded: week 35, safety follow-up. Each vaccine dose was 300 ug of a 20-mer mutant IDH1 peptide in Montanide, given subcutaneously with topical imiquimod. The material was PBMCs, obtained from a glioma patient whose treatment included an IDH1 peptide vaccine. The receptors originated from a woman aged 35 to 49 with glioma.

This clone appeared once. V usage is TRBV30 and J usage is TRBJ2-3; D is perhaps TRBD1 or TRBD2 (6 bases each). The CDR3 covers 13 residues. From germline, CDR1 is GTSNPN and CDR2 SVGIG (reference sequence). V was pared by 3 bases and J by 5 bases, with 12 bases between. As DNA, the CDR3 is TGTGCCTGGAGGGGGGCGGGGCTAGATACGCAGTATTTT. This encodes CAWRGAGLDTQYF. Full variable domain (missing parts from reference TRBV30 and TRBJ2-3): SQTIHQWPATLVQPVGSPLSLECTVEGTSNPNLYWYRQAAGRGLQLLFYSVGIGQISSEVPQNLSASRPQDRQFILSSKKLLLSDSGFYLCAWRGAGLDTQYFGPGTRLTVL.

In this sample, this clone turned up once. The chain combines TRBV4-1 with TRBJ1-1; D not resolved. Trimming removed 3 bases at V and 4 bases at J, with 12 bases between. The CDR3 contains 14 residues. Per germline, CDR1 MGHRA and CDR2 YSYEKL. The CDR3 region has the DNA TGCGCCAGCAGCCAGTCTCGGTGGACCACTGAAGCTTTCTTT. Translation: CASSQSRWTTEAFF.

This clone was observed once. This chain uses TRBV9 with TRBJ1-6; TRBD1 agrees at 8 bases. The CDR3 is 17 amino acids. Germline trimming cut 0 bases from V and 6 bases from J; bases unmatched to any gene: 8. CDR1 and CDR2 (germline): SGDLS, YYNGEE. This CDR3 reads CASSVEAGGFVNSPLHF. The DNA of the CDR3 is TGTGCCAGCAGCGTAGAAGCAGGGGGCTTCGTTAATTCACCCCTCCACTTT.

This chain joins TRBV9 and TRBJ2-7, with 7 nucleotides matching TRBD1. Trimming cost V 3 bases and J 5 bases; bases outside gene matches: 2. Germline loops: CDR1 SGDLS, CDR2 YYNGEE. The CDR3 is 12 residues long. In nucleotides, the CDR3 is TGTGCCAGCAGCGGACAGGGACACGAGCAGTACTTC. It specifies CASSGQGHEQYF.

The rearrangement uses TRBV30 and TRBJ1-2, with 8 bases identical to TRBD1. Trimming at V came to 5 bases and at J to 2 bases, leaving 4 bases not matched to a gene. There are 13 residues in the CDR3. Germline V lookup: CDR1 GTSNPN, CDR2 SVGIG (reference sequence). The CDR3 is CAWDRGTNYGYTF. As DNA, the CDR3 is TGTGCCTGGGACAGGGGCACGAACTATGGCTACACCTTC.

The chain couples TRBV7-2 to TRBJ2-5; 11 bases agree with TRBD2. This CDR3 has 15 residues. V trimming: 4 bases; J trimming: 7 bases; junction bases outside the gene matches: 8. Germline loops: CDR1 SGHTA, CDR2 FQGNSA. For the CDR3, the DNA is TGTGCCAGCAGCTCAAGACTAGCGGGGTCGCGGACCCAGTACTTC. Translating gives CASSSRLAGSRTQYF.

The sample holds one count of this clone. The CDR3 DNA reads as TGTGCCAGCAGCTCACGGACTAGCTCCACAGATACGCAGTATTTT. As protein: CASSSRTSSTDTQYF. The chain combines TRBV5-4 with TRBJ2-3, with 8 bases fitting TRBD2. The CDR3 covers 15 residues. CDR1 SGHNT and CDR2 YYREEE come from the germline V gene (reference sequence). With 3 bases clipped from V and 2 bases from J, the junction kept 5 bases outside the gene matches.

The V gene is TRBV6-4, the J gene TRBJ2-1; a weak D match, TRBD2 (5 bases). Germline lookup yields CDR1 MRHNA and CDR2 SNTAGT. Trimming pared 5 bases from V and 9 bases from J, leaving 11 bases between. This CDR3 has 12 residues. The CDR3 loop is CASSPSRGEQFF. CDR3 DNA sequence: TGTGCCAGCAGTCCTAGTCGGGGTGAGCAGTTCTTC.

The chain joins TRBV20-1 to TRBJ2-7; D is undetermined. This CDR3 contains 10 residues. The germline V gene encodes CDR1 DFQATT and CDR2 SNEGSKA (reference sequence). The V end lost 6 bases, the J end lost 2 bases, and 5 bases lay between the germline ends. The CDR3 region has the DNA TGCAGTGCGAAGACCTACGAGCAGTACTTC. It yields the protein CSAKTYEQYF.

V is TRBV2 and J is TRBJ2-3; no firm D call. The germline V gene encodes CDR1 SNHLY and CDR2 FYNNEI. The V and J ends lost 10 bases and 4 bases respectively, with 18 bases between them. There are 14 residues in the CDR3. The CDR3, as DNA: TGTGCCACAGGCCACGTCCCTCAGGCAGATACGCAGTATTTT. This codes for CATGHVPQADTQYF.

This chain connects TRBV4-1 to TRBJ2-1; 10 bases line up with TRBD2. J was trimmed by 6 bases and V by 3 bases; bases with no gene match: 5. The CDR3 covers 15 residues. Germline V gives CDR1 MGHRA, CDR2 YSYEKL. The CDR3 loop reads CASSQVSGGGNEQFF. The CDR3 DNA reads as TGCGCCAGCAGCCAGGTCAGCGGGGGGGGCAATGAGCAGTTCTTC.

As to this clone: It is unclear where the CDR3 begins or ends on the DNA, so no DNA is shown, and the CDR3 is as TCRdb lists it. The chain recombines TRBV7-7 with TRBJ2-3; TRBD1 is taken as the D call from the table, unchecked against the DNA. The CDR3 comprises 13 residues, both ends counted. The germline V gene encodes CDR1 SSHAT and CDR2 FNYEAQ (reference sequence). CDR3 amino acids: CASSFGQGDTQYF.

This chain links TRBV11-3 with TRBJ2-3, with unresolved D. CDR1 is SGHNT, CDR2 YENEEA, per germline. This CDR3 comprises 12 residues. V dropped 2 bases and J dropped 4 bases, with 4 bases sitting between them. The CDR3: CASSLFPDTQYF. The CDR3 DNA is TGTGCCAGCAGCTTATTTCCAGATACGCAGTATTTT.

This chain joins TRBV2 and TRBJ1-3; D gene ambiguous. This CDR3 has 14 amino acids. CDR1 SNHLY and CDR2 FYNNEI come from the germline V gene. V was shortened by 1 base and J by 0 bases, with 4 bases between the two germline ends. CDR3 in DNA: TGTGCCAGCAGTGAAGGGCACTCTGGAAACACCATATATTTT. Its translation: CASSEGHSGNTIYF.

This clone was recorded once. The chain is built from TRBV6-6 and TRBJ2-1; TRBD2 might be the D (5 bases). V lost 2 bases and J 8 bases, leaving 13 bases between the germline ends. Per germline, CDR1 MNHNY and CDR2 SVGAGI (reference sequence). The CDR3 is made up of 14 amino acids. In nucleotides, the CDR3 is TGTGCCAGCAGTTACGATAGCGCCGCCTATGAGCAGTTCTTC. It translates to CASSYDSAAYEQFF.

A few counts support this clone. The chain has TRBV30 and TRBJ1-3; D unresolved. Trimming removed 1 base at V and 0 bases at J, with 10 bases between. There are 15 residues in the CDR3. Germline CDR1 reads GTSNPN; CDR2 reads SVGIG (reference sequence). CDR3 amino acids: CAWSEGASSGNTIYF. CDR3 nucleotides: TGTGCCTGGAGTGAGGGTGCGAGCTCTGGAAACACCATATATTTT.

The chain couples TRBV7-2 to TRBJ2-7, with 7 bases identical to TRBD2. This CDR3 is 14 amino acids long. V lost 5 bases and J lost 2; bases outside the gene matches: 6. From germline, CDR1 is SGHTA and CDR2 FQGNSA. CDR3 amino acids: CASSRAGPPYEQYF. CDR3 nucleotide sequence: TGTGCCAGCAGCCGAGCGGGGCCCCCCTACGAGCAGTACTTC.

In its sample, this clone was seen once. CDR3 region: CAASRAKEQFF. The CDR3 nucleotides read TGTGCCGCCTCAAGGGCTAAGGAGCAGTTCTTC. The V gene is TRBV10-3, the J gene TRBJ2-1, with D uncertain. The CDR3 runs 11 residues. V lost 11 bases and J 10 bases, leaving 15 bases between the germline ends. Germline V gene sequence: CDR1 ENHRY, CDR2 SYGVKD.

The chain is built from TRBV19 and TRBJ2-7; D remains ambiguous. Between the trimmed V and J ends, which lost 5 bases and 0 bases, there was a span of 8 bases. The CDR3 covers 13 residues. CDR1 and CDR2 from the germline V gene are LNHDA and SQIVND (reference sequence). CDR3 sequence (DNA): TGTGCCAGTAGTGCCACAGCCTCCTACGAGCAGTACTTC. Protein sequence: CASSATASYEQYF.

V is TRBV6-5 and J is TRBJ2-6, with no clear D. Trimming took 2 bases from V and 0 from J, leaving 5 bases between them. The CDR3 sequence is 15 residues long. Germline V gene lookup returns CDR1 MNHEY and CDR2 SVGAGI. Written as DNA, the CDR3 is TGTGCCAGCAGTTACCAAATCTCTGGGGCCAACGTCCTGACTTTC. Protein product: CASSYQISGANVLTF.

V usage is TRBV18 and J usage is TRBJ1-4; D is undetermined. V was shortened by 4 bases and J by 7 bases, with 16 bases between the two germline ends. The V gene's germline CDR1 is KGHSH and CDR2 LQKENI. This CDR3 has 15 amino acids. CDR3 sequence: CASSLDLKDSEKLFF. CDR3 DNA: TGTGCCAGCTCACTCGATCTTAAGGATTCTGAAAAACTGTTTTTT.

The J gene is TRBJ2-5, the V gene TRBV2; D gene unclear. Per germline, CDR1 SNHLY and CDR2 FYNNEI. The V gene lost 7 bases and the J gene lost 5 bases, with 8 bases spanning the gap. The CDR3 covers 11 residues. CDR3: CASNPRETQYF. CDR3 coding DNA: TGTGCCAGCAACCCTCGGGAGACCCAGTACTTC. The full variable domain, completed using reference TRBV2 and TRBJ2-5, is EPEVTQTPSHQVTQMGQEVILRCVPISNHLYFYWYRQILGQKVEFLVSFYNNEISEKSEIFDDQFSVERPDGSNFTLKIRSTKLEDSAMYFCASNPRETQYFGPGTRLLVL.

The chain combines TRBV12-2 with TRBJ2-7; no check of the table's D call, TRBD2, against the DNA was made. TRBV12-2 is tagged as a pseudogene. There are 18 residues in the CDR3. CDR3 protein: CASRLRRVGLASSYEQYF. CDR3 sequence (DNA): TGTGCAAGTCGCTTACGCCGGGTCGGACTAGCTTCCTCCTACGAGCAGTACTTC.

V and J are TRBV10-2 and TRBJ1-2; no clear D gene. Trimming cost V 4 bases and J 5 bases, with 14 bases left between them. Germline V gene sequence: CDR1 WSHSY, CDR2 SAAADI. The CDR3 runs to 14 residues. The DNA for the CDR3 is TGCGCCAGCAGTGGGAGTCTACTGTCGTATGGCTACACCTTC. Translation gives CASSGSLLSYGYTF.

The V call is TRBV10-3, the J call TRBJ1-4; 7 nucleotides line up with TRBD1. From germline, CDR1 is ENHRY and CDR2 SYGVKD. J lost 0 bases, V lost 6 bases, and 4 bases had no gene match. The length of the CDR3 is 15 residues. CDR3: CAIRETGTTNEKLFF. The DNA for the CDR3 is TGTGCCATCAGGGAGACAGGGACAACTAATGAAAAACTGTTTTTT.

The chain links TRBV7-2 to TRBJ2-3; TRBD2 matches 9 bases. With V trimmed by 0 bases and J by 1 base, 8 bases remained unmatched. Germline V CDR1 and CDR2: SGHTA, FQGNSA. The CDR3 loop spans 18 amino acids. The CDR3: CASSLAQARLAGTDTQYF. The CDR3, as DNA: TGTGCCAGCAGCTTAGCGCAGGCGAGACTAGCGGGCACAGATACGCAGTATTTT.

This clone was counted only a few times. J is TRBJ1-1 and V is TRBV7-9; D gene uncertain. The V gene's germline CDR1 is SEHNR and CDR2 FQNEAQ (reference sequence). V dropped 3 bases and J dropped 1 base, with 3 bases sitting between them. The CDR3 has 12 amino acids. The CDR3, as DNA: TGTGCCAGCAGCTTCCCGAACACTGAAGCTTTCTTT. Amino acid sequence: CASSFPNTEAFF. The entire variable domain, with the rest obtained from reference TRBV7-9 and TRBJ1-1, is as follows: DTGVSQNPRHKITKRGQNVTFRCDPISEHNRLYWYRQTLGQGPEFLTYFQNEAQLEKSRLLSDRFSAERPKGSFSTLEIQRTEQGDSAMYLCASSFPNTEAFFGQGTRLTVV.

The chain couples TRBV30 to TRBJ1-6; 7 bases line up with TRBD1. V was clipped by 2 bases and J by 10 bases; unmatched bases: 8. From germline, CDR1 is GTSNPN and CDR2 SVGIG (reference sequence). The CDR3 length is 14 residues. In nucleotides, the CDR3 is TGTGCCTGGAGTCGGACAGGTCTTCCATCACCCCTCCACTTT. This sequence encodes CAWSRTGLPSPLHF.

This clone came up once. The rearrangement joins TRBV29-1 to TRBJ2-1, with D maybe TRBD1 (6 bases). CDR1 SQVTM and CDR2 ANQGSEA come from the germline V gene. The CDR3 runs 13 residues. Trimming took off 0 bases at V and 6 bases at J, with 9 bases between the two ends. CDR3 sequence: CSVEEGAGNEQFF. DNA of the CDR3: TGCAGCGTTGAAGAGGGGGCGGGCAATGAGCAGTTCTTC.

The V gene is TRBV9, the J gene TRBJ2-1, with TRBD2 matching 8 bases. The CDR3 sequence is 15 residues long. In germline, CDR1 is SGDLS, CDR2 YYNGEE. Germline trimming cut 7 bases from V and 6 bases from J; bases unmatched to any gene: 12. CDR3 DNA: TGTGCCAGCCAGACGAGCGGGGGAGGCACCAATGAGCAGTTCTTC. This encodes CASQTSGGGTNEQFF.

The chain employs TRBV10-3 and TRBJ1-1, with D perhaps TRBD1 (5 bases). Trimming stripped 6 bases from V and 0 bases from J, with 11 bases between. Germline CDR1 and CDR2: ENHRY and SYGVKD. The CDR3 is made up of 14 amino acids. CDR3 loop: CAIRPGPMNTEAFF. The CDR3 DNA follows: TGTGCCATCAGACCGGGGCCAATGAACACTGAAGCTTTCTTT.

This clone was seen only once. CDR3 region: CASSPGQGRGEQYF. The CDR3 DNA is TGCGCCAGCAGCCCGGGACAGGGGAGGGGCGAGCAGTACTTC. The chain employs TRBV4-1 and TRBJ2-7; 10 positions agree with TRBD1. Germline V gene data show CDR1 as MGHRA and CDR2 as YSYEKL. The ends lost 4 bases at V and 6 bases at J; junction bases unmatched: 6. The CDR3 is 14 amino acids.